This entry is about one T cell receptor beta chain. No antigen is known for it. This sample stems from a study of cytomegalovirus exposure and HLA in healthy donors. The PCR used 60 Vbeta and 13 Jbeta primers. The method was immunoSEQ multiplex PCR; TCRdb's version includes in-frame clones alone and lacks a portion of them. The profile shows about 200,000 clones, 60% to 80% of them singletons. This CDR3 has 13 amino acids. V was clipped by 3 bases and J by 0 bases, with 6 bases between them. Germline V gene lookup returns CDR1 LNHDA and CDR2 SQIVND (reference sequence). Overall study results and limits: Many donors carried some public TCRs, although rarity characterized most TCR sequences.

The genes are TRBV19 and TRBJ2-7, with D unresolved. Sequencing used PBMCs. This TCR was sampled from a male donor in good health and CMV-seronegative. CDR3 sequence (DNA): TGTGCCAGTAGTATGGGCGCCTCCTACGAGCAGTACTTC. Its translation is CASSMGASYEQYF.